This T cell receptor (beta chain) comes out of a study of cytomegalovirus exposure and HLA in healthy donors (dated by TCRdb to 2016 to 2017). In terms of the full investigation: According to an earlier analysis of a few hundred of the donors, about 190 million T cells yielded roughly 110 million unique TCR beta sequences and about 300 Gb of sequence data. An early release that covered about 600 HLA-typed donors contained approximately 290 gigabases of sequencing data and around 80 million unique TCR sequences. The genetic ancestry cluster associated with self-reported Caucasian donors included roughly four fifths of the roughly 380 genotyped donors. The study was designed to test whether signatures of past pathogen exposure could be identified by cataloging public T cell receptors. The study profiled the T cell repertoires of hundreds of subjects by immunosequencing and related them to cytomegalovirus serostatus. Besides the first cohort of about 730 subjects, a separate validation cohort made up of over 100 different subjects was used. The study combined high-throughput TCR immunosequencing, statistical association of individual TCRs with disease status, and machine learning to predict cytomegalovirus infection status. A later analysis re-examined previously published TCR beta repertoires from hundreds of donors and added high-resolution HLA genotyping to investigate patterns of TCR occurrence. Rather than using new phenotypic data, the later analysis identified candidate immune exposures from TCR beta sequences and from how often those sequences occurred across donors. An earlier analysis of 500 to 650 of the donors applied high-throughput TCR beta sequencing to assess whether each TCR beta V gene segment acted as functional or pseudogenic. Alongside the repertoire data, information on donor age, sex, ethnicity and CMV serostatus was compiled. A later genetic analysis took genome-wide SNP genotypes for about 55% of the roughly 670 donors and used that subset as a discovery cohort. Every discovery cohort repertoire had been produced on one sequencing platform. HLA typing included class I and class II loci at four-digit resolution. Typing coverage varied by locus: about 629-640 donors for A, B, C, DRB1 and DQB1; 522 for DQA1; some 610 for DPA1; fewer than 480 for DPB1. About five DR-DQ haplotypes were treated as single units for association and clustering because of strong linkage in the cohort. On average, roughly 250,000 unique TCR beta nucleotide sequences were sequenced per donor among a few hundred genotyped donors of the cohort, with about 17% of those sequences being non-productive.

The paper as a whole reports these results and caveats: A later analysis reported that several top co-occurrence clusters appeared linked to parvovirus B19, influenza, CMV and Epstein-Barr virus. A cluster of highly shared sequence variants was judged likely to represent a technical artifact of the sequencing pipeline. A few of the identified cytomegalovirus-associated TCR beta chains were confirmed in vitro to be specific for cytomegalovirus antigens. Because counts were too low, roughly 16 rarely observed V segments, including chromosome 9 orphons, were left out of the earlier analysis of about 620 of the donors. In both the original and validation cohorts, the classifier was reported to diagnose cytomegalovirus status with high specificity and sensitivity. Specific HLA alleles were associated with 18,000 or so TCR beta sequences at a false discovery rate of 0.05 in a later analysis. The 87-base-pair reads could not distinguish some IMGT-functional V segments, including TRBV6-2 and TRBV6-3, so those segments were excluded. Across donors, most TCR sequences were observed very rarely, whereas some public TCRs were present in many individuals. A total of 150 or so TCR beta chains were listed by the study as associated with cytomegalovirus. Correlated functional status among segregating V segments might reflect linkage disequilibrium, but an unknown experimental factor could not be ruled out. Because HLA typing was missing for some donors at each locus, association tests included only the typed subset. A further reported finding was that TCR beta sequences accurately predicted the HLA-A and HLA-B alleles for most subjects in the first cohort. An earlier analysis of approximately 590 of the donors showed that most TCR beta V segments appeared in productive rearrangements either about 87% or about 30% of the time, which broadly matched IMGT annotations. According to the authors, the approach could potentially be generalized to other disease states and immunological phenotypes. According to a later analysis, most CMV-associated TCR beta chains appeared to be HLA-restricted, and the HLA associations seemed to be driven largely by CMV exposure. In a later analysis, HLA-associated TCR beta chains were found to be more clonally expanded and to have lower generation probabilities than equally common non-associated chains. Roughly uniform sequencing depth across donors was assumed in presence/absence analyses, although this assumption may not hold. In a later genetic analysis, fewer N-insertions in productive TCRs were reported among donors in an Asian-associated ancestry cluster than the roughly 640-donor mean. In a later analysis, TCR association rates were found to vary across HLA loci, with the most associated TCRs seen for DRB1 alleles and the fewest for HLA-C alleles. In this cohort, only TCR beta chains were sequenced, and detectable features were limited by the absence of alpha or paired-chain data. Immune exposure information for the cohort was limited to CMV serostatus. A later genetic analysis associated a missense DCLRE1C variant with V-gene and J-gene trimming of TCR beta chains, and an independent cohort replicated the association. When HLA alleles, especially DR and DQ, strongly co-occurred, TCR associations were difficult to assign to individual alleles.

About this clone itself: Its antigen has not been determined. Base qualities are not provided; no much larger clone lies one nucleotide away.

The library was produced with the immunoSEQ multiplex PCR assay. For the multiplex PCR, a mixture combining 60 forward primers for TCR Vbeta segments and 13 reverse primers for TCR Jbeta segments was used. The CDR3 region of rearranged TCR beta genes was amplified from genomic DNA with a multiplex PCR assay. On the Illumina HiSeq System, the amplified TCR beta libraries were sequenced as 87-base-pair reads. In the paper's pipeline: A later analysis tallied some 79 million unique TCR beta chains across the 700 or so repertoires, and about 10 million of those chains were shared by two or more donors. A nearest-neighbor algorithm error-corrected the raw reads and collapsed the reads into unique sequences, merging closely related sequences to remove PCR and sequencing errors. To assign V, D and J gene segments, CDR3 sequences were aligned to IMGT reference sequences. For a sequence to be retained, a match of at least six nucleotides was required to both a V gene segment and a J gene segment. A rearrangement was called productive if the CDR3 had no stop codons and remained in frame with V and J, and every other rearrangement was called non-productive. Following IMGT convention, CDR3 was defined as the stretch from the second conserved V-encoded cysteine to the conserved J-encoded phenylalanine. The earlier analysis of more than 450 of the donors excluded sequences that lacked an unambiguous match to a single V gene segment. In an earlier analysis of 587 of the donors, a V segment was called functional when productive rearrangements were above 56.7%, and segregating when the standard deviation between donors exceeded 5%. A statistical classification framework was developed to diagnose cytomegalovirus status using the catalog of TCR beta chain sequences. In a later analysis, V and J genes were assigned by comparing TCR nucleotide sequences against IMGT/GENE-DB human TR gene sequences. Using the TCRdist pipeline, a later analysis assigned CDR3 sequences along with most-parsimonious VDJ recombination scenarios. In a later analysis, every TCR beta chain was defined by the combination of its CDR3 amino acid sequence and its V-gene family, and reads without a unique V-gene family were dropped. In a later analysis, several hundred highly shared, low-generation-probability nucleotide sequences were removed to address suspected cross-contamination and a sequencing artifact. For each public chain, a later analysis derived a clonal expansion index from normalized ranks of inferred template counts within each repertoire. A later analysis computed generation probabilities with a VDJ recombination model fitted to out-of-frame rearrangements, and checked the results against IGoR. In a later analysis, TCR-TCR, TCR-HLA and TCR-CMV co-occurrence was scored with hypergeometric tests, and a repertoire-size bias correction was applied to TCR pairs. False discovery rates were estimated in a later analysis by permuting HLA or CMV assignments 20 times. In a later analysis, co-occurring TCRs were grouped with DBSCAN, and TCRdist sequence similarity was added when clustering was performed within HLA-allele-positive subsets. Repertoires with fewer than 30,000 or more than 120,000 public chains, plus five repertoires with anomalous nucleotide sharing, were excluded from co-occurrence clustering. The clones in this table, taken by TCRdb from immuneACCESS, are in-frame only. Not every clone is retained; where verified, under half of the shortfall comes from an unresolved V gene, and the cause of the rest is unknown. V and J calls plus clone size are reproduced from that table; the DNA served to infer D and trimming. Present in this sample are tens of thousands of clones, roughly 80% of which were seen just once. Around 2.9% of the sample rests with the top ten.

The CDR3 measures 15 amino acids from cysteine to phenylalanine. Here the CDR3 DNA is all that survives: 45 bases in frame from base 1. Looking up the germline V gene yields CDR1 LGHNA and CDR2 YSLEER. The V end gives up 2 bases and the J end 12 bases, leaving 12 bases in the junction not matched to a gene. The cohort comprised 710 or so healthy bone marrow donors. At the time of sampling, all cohort members were nominally healthy, though unrecorded immune exposures were likely present. The donor was CMV seropositive and belonged to the group of 270 or so seropositive cohort members. A peripheral blood sample was provided by each donor, and peripheral blood mononuclear cells were used for TCR beta sequencing. The Qiagen DNeasy Blood Extraction Kit was used to extract genomic DNA from the blood cell samples.

Sequenced: PBMCs. The chain couples TRBV4-3 to TRBJ2-1; TRBD1 agrees with 8 junctional bases. The receptor's source is a woman in her thirties or forties in good health and CMV-seropositive. The CDR3 protein is CASSQRQGPLQMQFF. The sequenced DNA: TGCGCCAGCAGCCAAAGACAGGGGCCCCTACAAATGCAGTTCTTC.